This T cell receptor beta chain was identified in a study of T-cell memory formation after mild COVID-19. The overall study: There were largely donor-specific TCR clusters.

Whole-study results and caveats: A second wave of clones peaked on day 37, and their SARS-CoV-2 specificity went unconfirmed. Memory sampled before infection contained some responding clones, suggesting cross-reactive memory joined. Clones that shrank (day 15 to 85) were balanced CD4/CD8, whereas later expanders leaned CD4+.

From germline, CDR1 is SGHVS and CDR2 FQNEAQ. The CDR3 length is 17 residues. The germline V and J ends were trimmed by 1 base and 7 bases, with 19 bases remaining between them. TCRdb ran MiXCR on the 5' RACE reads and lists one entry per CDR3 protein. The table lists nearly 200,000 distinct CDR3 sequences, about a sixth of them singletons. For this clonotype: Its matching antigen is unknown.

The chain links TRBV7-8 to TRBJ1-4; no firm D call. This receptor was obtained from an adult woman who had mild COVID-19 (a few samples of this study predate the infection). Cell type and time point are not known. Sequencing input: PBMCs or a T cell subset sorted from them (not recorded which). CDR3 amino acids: CASSLGPAKLRFEKLFF. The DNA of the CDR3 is TGTGCCAGCAGCTTAGGTCCAGCAAAGCTGCGATTTGAAAAACTGTTTTTT. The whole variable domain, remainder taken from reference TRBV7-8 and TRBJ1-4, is GAGVSQSPRYKVAKRGQDVALRCDPISGHVSLFWYQQALGQGPEFLTYFQNEAQLDKSGLPSDRFFAERPEGSVSTLKIQRTQQEDSAVYLCASSLGPAKLRFEKLFFGSGTQLSVL.